The 32 T cell receptor beta chains below were found in one sample sequenced in a study of T cell responses to AZD1222 COVID-19 vaccine. Clones were sequenced by immunoSEQ multiplex PCR, and TCRdb holds only the in-frame ones, with some missing. The sample includes 70,000 to 75,000 clones, around 80% of them seen just once. Sequenced here: peripheral blood, sampled 28 days after the second AZD1222 dose. These receptors were taken from an adult who received the AZD1222 COVID-19 vaccine.

The J gene is TRBJ1-5, the V gene TRBV6-6; 7 positions agree with TRBD1. V lost 5 bases, J lost 5 bases, and 18 bases stayed unmatched. CDR1 and CDR2 (germline): MNHNY, SVGAGI (reference sequence). This CDR3 contains 18 residues. This CDR3 reads CASSPGQAVGSLDQPQHF. For the CDR3, the DNA is TGTGCCAGCAGTCCCGGACAGGCCGTGGGGAGTCTCGATCAGCCCCAGCATTTT.

The V and J genes are TRBV19 and TRBJ1-2; 7 bases are shared with TRBD1. The ends lost 6 bases at V and 4 bases at J; junction bases unmatched: 8. The CDR3 has 14 amino acids. The germline V gene has CDR1 LNHDA and CDR2 SQIVND (reference sequence). The DNA for the CDR3 is TGTGCCAGTAGCCCATACAGGGGATTCTATGGCTACACCTTC. It yields the protein CASSPYRGFYGYTF. Using reference TRBV19 and TRBJ1-2 for the parts outside the CDR3, the full variable domain is DGGITQSPKYLFRKEGQNVTLSCEQNLNHDAMYWYRQDPGQGLRLIYYSQIVNDFQKGDIAEGYSVSREKKESFPLTVTSAQKNPTAFYLCASSPYRGFYGYTFGSGTRLTVV.

J is TRBJ2-2 and V is TRBV3-1 (or the pseudogene TRBV3-2), with 8 bases matching TRBD2. The ends lost 7 bases at V and 0 bases at J; junction bases unmatched: 4. Germline CDR1 and CDR2: LGHDT and YNNKEL (reference sequence). The CDR3 runs 15 residues. The CDR3 DNA reads TGTGCCAGCAAGGACGGGGGGGCGAACACCGGGGAGCTGTTTTTT. Translated: CASKDGGANTGELFF.

V is TRBV2 and J is TRBJ2-2; 10 positions match TRBD2. The CDR3 is 15 amino acids. V shed 3 bases, J shed 3 bases, and the junction held 1 base outside the gene matches. CDR1 is SNHLY and CDR2 is FYNNEI in the germline V gene. For the CDR3, the DNA is TGTGCCAGCAGTGAGCTAGCGGGGGACACCGGGGAGCTGTTTTTT. Amino acids: CASSELAGDTGELFF.

This chain joins TRBV7-9 and TRBJ2-1; TRBD2 aligns across 11 bases. Germline values: CDR1 SEHNR, CDR2 FQNEAQ (reference sequence). This CDR3 has 15 amino acids. The trim removed 3 bases at V and 8 bases at J, leaving 6 bases unmatched. CDR3 DNA: TGTGCCAGCAGCTTCCTAGCGGGAGGCGCGGATGAGCAGTTCTTC. It translates to CASSFLAGGADEQFF.

The chain's CDR3 is CASSEDGRGRLGGYTF. The CDR3, as DNA: TGTGCCAGCAGTGAAGACGGGAGAGGGAGGTTAGGTGGCTACACCTTC. The chain combines TRBV2 with TRBJ1-2; the D is unclear. The germline V and J ends were trimmed by 1 base and 7 bases, with 19 bases remaining between them. The CDR3 loop spans 16 amino acids. Germline CDR1 and CDR2: SNHLY and FYNNEI.

The chain uses TRBV27 and TRBJ2-1; TRBD2 matches 9 bases. V gave up 2 bases and J gave up 4 bases; unmatched junction bases: 6. Germline CDR1 reads MNHEY; CDR2 reads SMNVEV (reference sequence). This CDR3 contains 16 residues. CDR3 residues: CASSLIPTSGYNEQFF. CDR3 bases: TGTGCCAGCAGTTTAATTCCGACTAGCGGATACAATGAGCAGTTCTTC.

The genes are TRBV3-1 (or the pseudogene TRBV3-2) and TRBJ2-3, with 8 bases lining up with TRBD2. V lost 6 bases and J lost 4; bases outside the gene matches: 9. CDR3 length: 15 amino acids. Germline V CDR1 and CDR2: LGHDT, YNNKEL (reference sequence). This chain's CDR3 is CASRTSGSVADTQYF. The CDR3 bases are TGTGCCAGCAGGACCAGCGGGAGCGTCGCAGATACGCAGTATTTT.

The chain carries TRBV6-2 or TRBV6-3 and TRBJ2-5, with a tentative D call TRBD1 (6 bases). The CDR3 is 14 amino acids. V lost 2 bases and J 7 bases, leaving 14 bases between the germline ends. CDR1 is MNHEY, CDR2 SVGEGT, per germline. The CDR3 loop is CASSYPTGQATQYF. Here the CDR3 DNA reads TGTGCCAGCAGTTACCCCACAGGGCAGGCGACCCAGTACTTC.

The chain couples TRBV5-1 to TRBJ2-7; perhaps D is TRBD1 or TRBD2 (5 bases each). Trimming stripped 9 bases from V and 5 bases from J, with 21 bases between. Germline V gene lookup returns CDR1 SGHRS and CDR2 YFSETQ. The CDR3 totals 14 residues. CDR3 coding DNA: TGCGCCACCGCAATTGGTCAGGGACCCAACGAGCAGTACTTC. This codes for CATAIGQGPNEQYF.

The rearrangement uses TRBV3-1 (or the pseudogene TRBV3-2) and TRBJ2-3, with 13 bases aligning to TRBD2. Germline assignment: CDR1 LGHDT and CDR2 YNNKEL (reference sequence). The V and J ends lost 4 bases and 4 bases, in that order; junction bases with no gene match: 8. This CDR3 has 17 residues. The DNA for the CDR3 is TGTGCCAGCAGCCGGGACGGACTAGCGGGAGCCGCAGATACGCAGTATTTT. Its translation is CASSRDGLAGAADTQYF.

The rearrangement uses TRBV3-1 (or the pseudogene TRBV3-2) and TRBJ1-3; the D gene is possibly TRBD1 (6 bases). Deletions cut 4 bases from V and 3 bases from J, with 13 bases between. The CDR3 extends over 15 amino acids. Germline V CDR1 and CDR2: LGHDT, YNNKEL (reference sequence). Written as DNA, the CDR3 is TGTGCCAGCAGCCTCCGGGGGCGTATTGGAAACACCATATATTTT. Its translation is CASSLRGRIGNTIYF.

The V and J genes are TRBV2 and TRBJ1-2; the D is unclear. The CDR3 has 12 amino acids. Trimming removed 3 bases at V and 6 bases at J, with 8 bases between. Germline CDR1 is SNHLY and CDR2 is FYNNEI. The CDR3 protein is CASSDFLDGYTF. In nucleotides, the CDR3 is TGTGCCAGCAGTGACTTCTTAGATGGCTACACCTTC.

The chain carries TRBV6-5 and TRBJ1-2, with 8 bases fitting TRBD1. CDR3 size: 15 residues. Germline values: CDR1 MNHEY, CDR2 SVGAGI. The junction had 7 bases not matched to a gene; V was cut back by 2 bases and J by 5 bases. The CDR3 sequence: CASSYPVGTGYGYTF. In nucleotides, the CDR3 is TGTGCCAGCAGTTACCCCGTTGGGACAGGATATGGCTACACCTTC.

The genes are TRBV7-2 and TRBJ2-6; 9 positions agree with TRBD1. This CDR3 has 17 residues. V lost 0 bases, J lost 4 bases, and 4 bases stayed unmatched. Per germline, CDR1 SGHTA and CDR2 FQGNSA. CDR3 DNA: TGTGCCAGCAGCTTAGCGTGGACAGGGGCCGGGGCCAACGTCCTGACTTTC. It translates to CASSLAWTGAGANVLTF.

The genes are TRBV4-1 and TRBJ2-7; perhaps TRBD2 as D (6 bases). V was pared by 0 bases and J by 3 bases, with 24 bases between. Germline CDR1 reads MGHRA; CDR2 reads YSYEKL. The CDR3 is 19 residues long. CDR3 DNA: TGCGCCAGCAGCCAAGACGCGTCGGGGAGGATCGGGCTTGTCTACGAGCAGTACTTC. Amino acids: CASSQDASGRIGLVYEQYF.

This chain uses TRBV30 with TRBJ1-5, with TRBD1 matching 10 bases. The CDR3 contains 13 residues. Trimming removed 3 bases from V and 7 bases from J; junction bases left unmatched: 3. The germline V gene encodes CDR1 GTSNPN and CDR2 SVGIG (reference sequence). The CDR3 coding sequence is TGTGCCTGGAGACGGACAGGGGGACAGCCCCAGCATTTT. This sequence encodes CAWRRTGGQPQHF.

This CDR3 reads CASSIGQSNQPQHF. The CDR3, as DNA: TGTGCCAGTAGTATAGGCCAGAGCAATCAGCCCCAGCATTTT. V and J are TRBV19 and TRBJ1-5; the D is unclear. Per germline, CDR1 LNHDA and CDR2 SQIVND (reference sequence). Trimming removed 1 base from V and 1 base from J, with 5 bases in between. CDR3 length equals 14 residues.

The V call is TRBV28, the J call TRBJ2-5; D possibly corresponds to TRBD2 (5 bases). CDR3 length: 13 amino acids. The germline gives CDR1 MDHEN, CDR2 SYDVKM. Between the trimmed V and J ends, which lost 4 bases and 9 bases, there was a span of 15 bases. The CDR3: CASSSDFTEAQYF. The CDR3 DNA reads TGTGCCAGCAGTTCGGATTTCACGGAGGCCCAGTACTTC.

The chain carries TRBV6-5 and TRBJ2-5, with D tentatively TRBD2 (6 bases). Trimming removed 6 bases from V and 5 bases from J, with 16 bases in between. Germline V gene lookup returns CDR1 MNHEY and CDR2 SVGAGI. The CDR3 has 14 amino acids. This chain's CDR3 is CASRAPAGGETQYF. As DNA, the CDR3 is TGTGCCAGCAGAGCTCCAGCTGGGGGGGAGACCCAGTACTTC.

This chain uses TRBV19 with TRBJ2-7, with D perhaps matching TRBD2 (7 bases). Germline lookup yields CDR1 LNHDA and CDR2 SQIVND (reference sequence). Trimming stripped 6 bases from V and 2 bases from J, with 14 bases between. The CDR3 runs to 14 residues. The CDR3 loop is CASREGGSTYEQYF. Here the CDR3 DNA reads TGTGCCAGTAGAGAGGGGGGGTCAACCTACGAGCAGTACTTC.

Here the CDR3 reads CASSQDWGSYNSPLHF. CDR3 coding DNA: TGTGCCAGCAGCCAAGATTGGGGGTCCTATAATTCACCCCTCCACTTT. The V gene is TRBV4-2, the J gene TRBJ1-6, with a weak D call TRBD1 (5 bases). The CDR3 extends over 16 amino acids. Germline CDR1 LGHNA, CDR2 YNFKEQ. Between the trimmed V and J ends, which lost 0 bases and 1 base, there was a span of 7 bases.

This clone appeared a single time. The chain combines TRBV18 with TRBJ2-5; D ambiguous. The CDR3 totals 12 residues. Germline CDR1 and CDR2: KGHSH and LQKENI. V dropped 6 bases and J dropped 5 bases, with 10 bases sitting between them. The CDR3 loop reads CASSARRETQYF. The CDR3 DNA sequence: TGTGCCAGCTCTGCGAGACGGGAGACCCAGTACTTC.

This clone was detected only a few times. The chain has TRBV28 and TRBJ2-7, with a possible D match to TRBD1 (6 bases). V lost 6 bases to trimming and J lost 6 bases, with 12 bases between them. The CDR3 consists of 12 residues. Germline CDR1 reads MDHEN; CDR2 reads SYDVKM. Here the CDR3 DNA reads TGTGCCAGCAGCATCACAGGGTTCGAGCAGTACTTC. It is translated as CASSITGFEQYF.

There are a few counts of this clone. The chain joins TRBV12-3 or TRBV12-4 to TRBJ1-2, with 7 bases that match TRBD1. This CDR3 is built from 13 residues. J lost 4 bases, V lost 2 bases, and 1 base had no gene match. CDR3 loop: CASSLSGGYGYTF. CDR3 nucleotide sequence: TGTGCCAGCAGTTTATCAGGGGGCTATGGCTACACCTTC.

This clone was picked up a small number of times. Different DNA sequences within this sample yield the same CDR3. The rearrangement joins TRBV5-6 to TRBJ1-6; 7 positions match TRBD1. Unmatched junction bases numbered 3, after V lost 2 bases and J lost 7 bases. The V gene's germline CDR1 is SGHDT and CDR2 YYEEEE. This CDR3 region has 14 residues. The CDR3 spells CASSFAGGNSPLHF. Written as DNA, the CDR3 is TGTGCCAGCAGCTTCGCAGGGGGAAATTCACCCCTCCACTTT.

The V gene is TRBV28, the J gene TRBJ2-1; a weak D match, TRBD2 (5 bases). The CDR3 is made up of 11 amino acids. CDR1 MDHEN and CDR2 SYDVKM come from the germline V gene. V lost 5 bases and J lost 10, with 9 bases in between. The CDR3 region is CASSIGLEQFF. CDR3 coding DNA: TGTGCCAGCAGTATCGGACTGGAGCAGTTCTTC.

This rearrangement joins TRBV9 to TRBJ1-1; D is perhaps TRBD1 (5 bases). Germline V lookup: CDR1 SGDLS, CDR2 YYNGEE. The CDR3 spans 14 residues. V lost 2 bases and J lost 0, with 8 bases in between. This chain's CDR3 is CASSVGGVNTEAFF. CDR3 nucleotide sequence: TGTGCCAGCAGCGTCGGGGGGGTGAACACTGAAGCTTTCTTT.

The V gene is TRBV6-6, the J gene TRBJ1-2, with a tentative D call TRBD1 (6 bases). CDR1 and CDR2 (germline): MNHNY, SVGAGI (reference sequence). The V and J ends lost 2 bases and 0 bases respectively, with 7 bases between them. This CDR3 is built from 14 residues. In DNA, the CDR3 is TGTGCCAGCAGTTACCGGGACACTAACTATGGCTACACCTTC. It is translated as CASSYRDTNYGYTF.

The chain is built from TRBV11-3 and TRBJ2-3, with 8 bases matching TRBD1. V trimming: 3 bases; J trimming: 6 bases; junction bases outside the gene matches: 2. Germline V gene lookup returns CDR1 SGHNT and CDR2 YENEEA. The CDR3 consists of 13 residues. Here the CDR3 reads CASSLAGGDTQYF. The CDR3 bases are TGTGCCAGCAGCTTGGCAGGGGGCGATACGCAGTATTTT.

This clone was picked up a small number of times. This chain's CDR3 is CASSLSGGTGELFF. The DNA of the CDR3 is TGTGCCAGCAGCCTTAGCGGGGGGACCGGGGAGCTGTTTTTT. The chain employs TRBV3-1 (or the pseudogene TRBV3-2) and TRBJ2-2; 10 bases are a match to TRBD2. Germline V gene lookup returns CDR1 LGHDT and CDR2 YNNKEL (reference sequence). This CDR3 has 14 residues. V trimming: 4 bases; J trimming: 5 bases; junction bases outside the gene matches: 1.

The chain uses TRBV6-5 and TRBJ2-2; D ambiguous. Germline V lookup: CDR1 MNHEY, CDR2 SVGAGI. CDR3 size: 16 residues. The V end lost 2 bases, the J end lost 3 bases, and 13 bases lay between the germline ends. CDR3 protein: CASSYGQHSYTGELFF. The CDR3 DNA is TGTGCCAGCAGTTACGGGCAGCACAGTTACACCGGGGAGCTGTTTTTT.